The 8 T cell receptor beta chains listed next were all sequenced from one sample in a study of human T cells and chemical hapten exposure. Time point specified: healthy volunteer bleed at 2 weeks. The study extracted total RNA from unfractionated whole blood. MiXCR was run by TCRdb on the RACE reads, yielding one entry per CDR3 protein. The sample carries 35,000 to 50,000 distinct CDR3 sequences, approximately 4.7% recorded once. The sequenced material came from whole blood. These receptors all stem from a female donor in good health. Some clones in this sample may be carry-over from other donors' samples.

This clonotype appeared many times. This chain links TRBV20-1 with TRBJ2-3; D is undetermined. Germline-derived CDR1 and CDR2 are DFQATT and SNEGSKA (reference sequence). V shed 0 bases and J shed 3 bases, with 10 bases lying between them. This CDR3 comprises 14 residues. The CDR3 sequence is CSARDPGGTDTQYF. CDR3 in DNA: TGCAGTGCTAGAGATCCGGGCGGAACAGATACGCAGTATTTT.

This clonotype occurred many times. The gene calls are TRBV7-3 and TRBJ2-3, with 10 bases identical to TRBD2. CDR1 and CDR2 from the germline V gene are SGHTA and FQGTGA. V was clipped by 3 bases and J by 4 bases; unmatched bases: 7. The CDR3 spans 16 residues. CDR3 in DNA: TGTGCCAGCAGCTTGAGGGCTAGCGGGGGAGCAGATACGCAGTATTTT. Encoded protein: CASSLRASGGADTQYF.

This clonotype came up many times. This sequence joins TRBV29-1 and TRBJ1-1, with D perhaps matching TRBD1 (6 bases). This CDR3 region has 14 residues. Looked up from germline, CDR1 is SQVTM and CDR2 is ANQGSEA. The V and J ends lost 4 bases and 4 bases respectively, with 16 bases between them. CDR3 sequence reads: CSVVGGRAGTEAFF. The DNA of the CDR3 is TGCAGCGTTGTAGGGGGGAGAGCGGGCACTGAAGCTTTCTTT. Full variable domain (missing parts from reference TRBV29-1 and TRBJ1-1): SAVISQKPSRDICQRGTSLTIQCQVDSQVTMMFWYRQQPGQSLTLIATANQGSEATYESGFVIDKFPISRPNLTFSTLTVSNMSPEDSSIYLCSVVGGRAGTEAFFGQGTRLTVV.

The chain couples TRBV7-2 to TRBJ2-4; 9 bases agree with TRBD2. V shed 7 bases, J shed 0 bases, and the junction held 7 bases outside the gene matches. Germline assignment: CDR1 SGHTA and CDR2 FQGNSA. This CDR3 contains 16 residues. CDR3 amino acids: CASTGGGGVAKNIQYF. CDR3 coding DNA: TGTGCCAGCACCGGCGGCGGGGGGGTAGCCAAAAACATTCAGTACTTC.

This clonotype was observed at least ten times. The V gene is TRBV4-3, the J gene TRBJ2-1; TRBD2 matches at 7 bases. The CDR3 runs 16 residues. Germline V gene sequence: CDR1 LGHNA, CDR2 YSLEER. J was trimmed by 4 bases and V by 0 bases; bases with no gene match: 6. In DNA form, the CDR3 reads TGCGCCAGCAGCCAAGAGGGGGGGGAGGGGTACAATGAGCAGTTCTTC. This gives the protein CASSQEGGEGYNEQFF.

The table lists this clonotype with many counts. The CDR3 bases are TGCAGTGCTAGCGGGCTGCGTTTAGGGGCTAGCCAGCCCCAGCATTTT. Encoded protein: CSASGLRLGASQPQHF. The rearrangement uses TRBV20-1 and TRBJ1-5; D might be TRBD1 (5 bases). The CDR3 spans 16 residues. Germline V gives CDR1 DFQATT, CDR2 SNEGSKA (reference sequence). V dropped 3 bases and J dropped 7 bases, with 22 bases sitting between them.

This clonotype showed up many times. V gene TRBV29-1 combines with J gene TRBJ1-1, with 8 nucleotides matching TRBD1. Trimming cost V 6 bases and J 2 bases; bases outside gene matches: 11. The CDR3 spans 15 residues. CDR1 and CDR2 (germline): SQVTM, ANQGSEA. CDR3 nucleotides: TGCAGCGTGGCTAAGATGACAGGGGTAAACACTGAAGCTTTCTTT. Translation: CSVAKMTGVNTEAFF.

The chain is built from TRBV18 and TRBJ1-4, with D unresolved. CDR1 and CDR2 (germline): KGHSH, LQKENI. This CDR3 is built from 15 residues. V gave up 0 bases and J gave up 8 bases, with 13 bases separating them. CDR3 region: CASSPPSGRGEKLFF. CDR3 nucleotides: TGTGCCAGCTCACCACCATCTGGTCGCGGGGAAAAACTGTTTTTT.